In its sample, the clone carrying this T cell receptor beta chain was seen many times. The target antigen is unknown. This specimen comes from a study of CD8 T cells in ankylosing spondylitis. Overall study findings and caveats: Researchers report that disease-linked clones proved CD8+ and relatively rare in peripheral blood. Under 10 highly homologous variants formed a TCR beta motif that appeared characteristic of ankylosing spondylitis blood. Certain motif variants had earlier been reported in reactive arthritis synovial fluid and blood. According to the report, clones linked to the disease were significantly enriched in matched synovial fluid samples taken from ankylosing spondylitis patients.

The germline V and J ends were trimmed by 7 bases and 3 bases, with 10 bases remaining between them. The CDR3 is 12 residues long. Molecular-barcoded quantitative 5'-RACE produced these TCR beta libraries. TCRdb independently ran MiXCR on the 5' RACE reads; one entry per CDR3 protein. The sample lists 250,000 to 350,000 distinct CDR3 sequences, roughly 8% occurring once. This receptor was identified in a male donor with ankylosing spondylitis. The chain combines TRBV12-3 or TRBV12-4 with TRBJ2-7; possible D gene TRBD1, 5 bases. The sequenced material came from blood, either unsorted or a sorted T cell fraction (not recorded which). The CDR3 loop reads CASTEDSYEQYF. CDR3 DNA sequence: TGTGCCAGCACTGAAGACAGCTACGAGCAGTACTTC.